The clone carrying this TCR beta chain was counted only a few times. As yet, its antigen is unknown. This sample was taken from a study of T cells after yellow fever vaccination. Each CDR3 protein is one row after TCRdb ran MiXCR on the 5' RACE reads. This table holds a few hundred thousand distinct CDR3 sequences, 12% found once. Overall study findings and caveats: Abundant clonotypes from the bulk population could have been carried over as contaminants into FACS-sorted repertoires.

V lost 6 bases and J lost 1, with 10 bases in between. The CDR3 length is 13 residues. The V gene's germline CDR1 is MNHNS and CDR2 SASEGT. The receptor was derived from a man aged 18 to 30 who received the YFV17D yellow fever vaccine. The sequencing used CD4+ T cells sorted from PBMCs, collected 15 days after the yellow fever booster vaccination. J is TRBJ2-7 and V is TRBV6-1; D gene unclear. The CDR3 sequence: CASSEQFSYEQYV. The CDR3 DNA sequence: TGTGCCAGCAGCGAACAGTTTTCCTACGAGCAGTACGTC.